The next 2 T cell receptor beta chains were all read from a single sample in a study of beta chain features in type 1 diabetes. Since all of the isolated RNA was reverse transcribed, expressed TCRB transcripts were what got sequenced. Assay used: immunoSEQ multiplex PCR; TCRdb lists only in-frame clones, some missing. Counted here are roughly 310,000 clones, about 11% occurring once; the ten biggest clones make up 0.015%. Sequencing was performed on naive CD4+ T cells from blood. The receptors shown here come from a woman aged 25 to 39 in good health.

This clone was found a few times. CDR3 loop: CAWSSLSGETQYF. As DNA, the CDR3 is TGTGCCTGGAGTTCTTTATCCGGGGAGACCCAGTACTTC. The chain combines TRBV30 with TRBJ2-5; D remains ambiguous. In germline, CDR1 is GTSNPN, CDR2 SVGIG (reference sequence). Trimming pared 2 bases from V and 5 bases from J, leaving 12 bases between. The CDR3 totals 13 residues.

The chain combines TRBV7-2 with TRBJ2-7; tentatively, D is TRBD2 (6 bases). This CDR3 is 13 amino acids long. Germline loops: CDR1 SGHTA, CDR2 FQGNSA. V lost 0 bases and J lost 3, with 6 bases in between. The CDR3 loop is CASSLAGSYEQYF. CDR3 coding DNA: TGTGCCAGCAGCTTAGCCGGGAGCTACGAGCAGTACTTC.